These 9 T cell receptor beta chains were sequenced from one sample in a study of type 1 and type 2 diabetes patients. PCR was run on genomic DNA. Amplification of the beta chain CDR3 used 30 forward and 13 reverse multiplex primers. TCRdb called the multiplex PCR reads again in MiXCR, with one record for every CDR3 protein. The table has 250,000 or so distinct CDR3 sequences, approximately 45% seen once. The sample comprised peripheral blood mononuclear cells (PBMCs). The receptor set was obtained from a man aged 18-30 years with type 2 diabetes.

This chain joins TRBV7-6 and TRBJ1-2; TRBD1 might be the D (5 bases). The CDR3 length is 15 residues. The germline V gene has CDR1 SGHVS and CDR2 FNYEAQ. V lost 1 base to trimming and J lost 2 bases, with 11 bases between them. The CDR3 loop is CASSLETGDNYGYTF. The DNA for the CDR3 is TGTGCCAGCAGCTTAGAGACCGGGGACAACTATGGCTACACCTTC. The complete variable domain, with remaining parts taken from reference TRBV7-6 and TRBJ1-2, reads GAGVSQSPRYKVTKRGQDVALRCDPISGHVSLYWYRQALGQGPEFLTYFNYEAQQDKSGLPNDRFSAERPEGSISTLTIQRTEQRDSAMYRCASSLETGDNYGYTFGSGTRLTVV.

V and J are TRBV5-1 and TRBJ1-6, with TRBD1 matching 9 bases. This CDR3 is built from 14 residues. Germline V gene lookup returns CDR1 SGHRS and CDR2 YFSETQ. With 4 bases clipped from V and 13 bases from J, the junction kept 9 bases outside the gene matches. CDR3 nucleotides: TGCGCCAGCAGCGCACAGGGGGCCTCCTCTCCCCTCCACTTT. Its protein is CASSAQGASSPLHF.

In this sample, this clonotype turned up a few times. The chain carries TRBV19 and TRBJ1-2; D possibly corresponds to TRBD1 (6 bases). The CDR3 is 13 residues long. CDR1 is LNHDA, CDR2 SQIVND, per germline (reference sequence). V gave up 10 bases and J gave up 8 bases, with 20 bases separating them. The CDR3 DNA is TGTGCCACCTCGGACAGTCTTGTTTACGGCTACACCTTC. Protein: CATSDSLVYGYTF.

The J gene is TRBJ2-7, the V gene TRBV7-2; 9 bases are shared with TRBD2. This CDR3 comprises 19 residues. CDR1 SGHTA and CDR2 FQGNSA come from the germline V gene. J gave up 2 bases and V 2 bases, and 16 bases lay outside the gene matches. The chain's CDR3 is CASSLNFLVSGLATYEQYF. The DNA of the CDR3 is TGTGCCAGCAGCTTAAACTTCTTGGTGTCAGGACTAGCGACCTACGAGCAGTACTTC.

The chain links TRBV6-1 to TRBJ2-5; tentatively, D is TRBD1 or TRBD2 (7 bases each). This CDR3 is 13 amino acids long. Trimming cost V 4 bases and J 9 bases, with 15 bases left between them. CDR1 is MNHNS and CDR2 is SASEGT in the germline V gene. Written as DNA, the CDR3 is TGTGCCAGCAGTGGAGGGGGCCGGGGGGCCCAGTACTTC. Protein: CASSGGGRGAQYF.

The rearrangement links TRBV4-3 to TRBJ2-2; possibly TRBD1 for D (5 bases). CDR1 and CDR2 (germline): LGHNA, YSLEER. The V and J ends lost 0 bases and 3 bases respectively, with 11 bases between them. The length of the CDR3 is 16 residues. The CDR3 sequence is CASSQDPGADTGELFF. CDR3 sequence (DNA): TGCGCCAGCAGCCAAGATCCTGGGGCAGACACCGGGGAGCTGTTTTTT.

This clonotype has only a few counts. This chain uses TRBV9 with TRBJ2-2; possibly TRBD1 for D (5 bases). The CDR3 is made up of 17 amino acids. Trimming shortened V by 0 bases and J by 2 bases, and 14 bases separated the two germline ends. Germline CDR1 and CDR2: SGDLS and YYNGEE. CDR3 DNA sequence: TGTGCCAGCAGCGTAGAACCCACAGGTGTTAACACCGGGGAGCTGTTTTTT. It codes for CASSVEPTGVNTGELFF.

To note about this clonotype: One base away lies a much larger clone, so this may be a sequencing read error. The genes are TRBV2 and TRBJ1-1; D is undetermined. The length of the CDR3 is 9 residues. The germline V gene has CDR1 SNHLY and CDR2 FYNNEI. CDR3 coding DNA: TGTGCCAGCAGTGAAATTGCTCTCTTT. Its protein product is CASSEIALF.

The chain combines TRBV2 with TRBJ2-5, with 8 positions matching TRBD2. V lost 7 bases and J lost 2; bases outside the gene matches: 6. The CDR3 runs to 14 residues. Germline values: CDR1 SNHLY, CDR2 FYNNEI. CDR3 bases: TGTGCCAGCAATATGGAGCGGGGGCAAGAGACCCAGTACTTC. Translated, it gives CASNMERGQETQYF.